A single sample is the source of the 15 T cell receptor beta chains below, sequenced in a study of radiotherapy plus CTLA-4 blockade in lung cancer. Method: immunoSEQ multiplex PCR; TCRdb's copy keeps in-frame clones and lacks some. The repertoire has 70,000 to 100,000 clones, around 87% of them found once; the top ten carry more than 2%. The sample was peripheral blood, taken from a patient treated with radiotherapy plus ipilimumab. The receptors originated from a human donor with non-small cell lung cancer who had a partial response to radiotherapy plus ipilimumab.

The CDR3 loop reads CAWSELAGGFSTQYF. In DNA, the CDR3 is TGTGCCTGGAGCGAGCTAGCGGGAGGTTTCAGCACGCAGTATTTT. The chain carries TRBV30 and TRBJ2-3; 11 bases line up with TRBD2. Germline V gene sequence: CDR1 GTSNPN, CDR2 SVGIG (reference sequence). The CDR3 is made up of 15 amino acids. J gave up 9 bases and V 3 bases, and 11 bases lay outside the gene matches.

This chain connects TRBV9 to TRBJ2-1; 9 bases are shared with TRBD2. This CDR3 has 17 amino acids. The J segment lost 0 bases and the V segment lost 4 bases, leaving 8 bases of the junction unmatched. The germline gives CDR1 SGDLS, CDR2 YYNGEE. The CDR3 sequence is CASSPKISGSSYNEQFF. The CDR3 DNA sequence: TGTGCCAGCAGCCCAAAGATTAGCGGGAGCTCCTACAATGAGCAGTTCTTC.

The chain is built from TRBV6-5 and TRBJ2-1; TRBD1 matches at 8 bases. Germline V lookup: CDR1 MNHEY, CDR2 SVGAGI. The J segment lost 0 bases and the V segment lost 6 bases, leaving 4 bases of the junction unmatched. CDR3 length equals 15 residues. The chain's CDR3 is CASSLTGGSYNEQFF. The CDR3 nucleotides read TGTGCCAGCAGCCTAACAGGGGGCTCCTACAATGAGCAGTTCTTC.

The CDR3 DNA is TGTGCCAGTAGTATTCAGGAAGGTCTGAACACTGAAGCTTTCTTT. This encodes CASSIQEGLNTEAFF. The chain recombines TRBV19 with TRBJ1-1; D unresolved. The CDR3 is made up of 15 amino acids. CDR1 is LNHDA and CDR2 is SQIVND in the germline V gene (reference sequence). Trimming cost V 3 bases and J 0 bases, with 11 bases left between them.

The rearrangement uses TRBV6-1 and TRBJ2-7; TRBD2 agrees at 13 bases. CDR3 length: 15 amino acids. The junction had 6 bases not matched to a gene; V was cut back by 4 bases and J by 6 bases. The germline CDR1 and CDR2 sequences are MNHNS and SASEGT. CDR3 in amino acids: CASSVGLAGVLEQYF. In DNA, the CDR3 is TGTGCCAGCAGTGTAGGACTAGCGGGAGTGCTCGAGCAGTACTTC.

The J gene is TRBJ2-1, the V gene TRBV5-1; 14 positions match TRBD2. The germline V gene has CDR1 SGHRS and CDR2 YFSETQ. J gave up 0 bases and V 0 bases, and 5 bases lay outside the gene matches. There are 19 residues in the CDR3. The CDR3 bases are TGCGCCAGCAGCTTGGCCAGACTAGCGGGAGGGAGCTCCTACAATGAGCAGTTCTTC. Translated, it gives CASSLARLAGGSSYNEQFF.

The genes are TRBV5-1 and TRBJ2-1, with a possible D match to TRBD1 (6 bases). CDR3 length equals 13 residues. Germline V gene data show CDR1 as SGHRS and CDR2 as YFSETQ. V lost 0 bases, J lost 7 bases, and 8 bases lay in between. Written as DNA, the CDR3 is TGCGCCAGCAGCTTGGCAGGGGAGAATGAGCAGTTCTTC. It translates to CASSLAGENEQFF.

This clone showed up just once. The chain joins TRBV5-1 to TRBJ1-4; D might be TRBD1 (6 bases). The CDR3 totals 14 residues. Between the trimmed V and J ends, which lost 0 bases and 8 bases, there was a span of 11 bases. Germline lookup yields CDR1 SGHRS and CDR2 YFSETQ. The CDR3 sequence is CASSLDRAGEKLFF. CDR3 DNA: TGCGCCAGCAGCTTGGACAGGGCGGGCGAAAAACTGTTTTTT.

This chain uses TRBV4-1 with TRBJ2-1; 11 bases line up with TRBD2. The CDR3 consists of 17 residues. Germline V gives CDR1 MGHRA, CDR2 YSYEKL. The ends lost 4 bases at V and 9 bases at J; junction bases unmatched: 14. Written as DNA, the CDR3 is TGCGCCAGCAGCCGATCCCCAATTAGCGGGAGGGTTACTGAGCAGTTCTTC. Its translation: CASSRSPISGRVTEQFF.

The CDR3 here is CATSTRTSPSDSLGQFF. The DNA for the CDR3 is TGTGCCACCAGCACAAGAACCTCGCCTAGCGATTCGCTCGGGCAGTTCTTC. V and J are TRBV15 and TRBJ2-1, with D possibly TRBD2 on 6 matching bases. The germline V and J ends were trimmed by 4 bases and 12 bases, with 28 bases remaining between them. Germline-derived CDR1 and CDR2 are LNHNV and YYDKDF (reference sequence). The CDR3 consists of 17 residues.

The rearrangement links TRBV6-1 to TRBJ1-2; D is undetermined. Trimming removed 6 bases from V and 6 bases from J, with 14 bases in between. CDR1 MNHNS and CDR2 SASEGT come from the germline V gene. The CDR3 covers 13 residues. CDR3: CASRQTVVHGYTF. The CDR3 bases are TGTGCCAGCAGGCAAACGGTCGTCCATGGCTACACCTTC.

This clone was detected only once. The chain recombines TRBV28 with TRBJ2-2; 10 bases agree with TRBD1. The ends lost 7 bases at V and 6 bases at J; junction bases unmatched: 11. Germline values: CDR1 MDHEN, CDR2 SYDVKM. The CDR3 extends over 16 amino acids. The CDR3 nucleotides read TGTGCCAGCATTTGGGGGACAGGGGTTATCTCCGGGGAGCTGTTTTTT. Translated: CASIWGTGVISGELFF.

V usage is TRBV2 and J usage is TRBJ1-5; weak D call: TRBD1 (5 bases). Germline assignment: CDR1 SNHLY and CDR2 FYNNEI. Trimming removed 7 bases from V and 1 base from J, with 14 bases in between. The CDR3 sequence is 15 residues long. CDR3 sequence (DNA): TGTGCCAGCACCAAGGACAACCTGAGCAATCAGCCCCAGCATTTT. Its protein is CASTKDNLSNQPQHF. Full variable domain (missing parts from reference TRBV2 and TRBJ1-5): EPEVTQTPSHQVTQMGQEVILRCVPISNHLYFYWYRQILGQKVEFLVSFYNNEISEKSEIFDDQFSVERPDGSNFTLKIRSTKLEDSAMYFCASTKDNLSNQPQHFGDGTRLSIL.

The chain has TRBV10-3 and TRBJ1-5; D not certain. CDR3 length: 13 amino acids. Germline CDR1 and CDR2: ENHRY and SYGVKD. Trimming took off 6 bases at V and 0 bases at J, with 6 bases between the two ends. CDR3 loop: CAIRAYSNQPQHF. CDR3 sequence (DNA): TGTGCCATCAGGGCATATAGCAATCAGCCCCAGCATTTT.

In its sample, this clone was seen a few times. CDR3 loop: CASSQEQRTGKYGYTF. The CDR3 bases are TGCGCCAGCAGCCAAGAACAGAGGACAGGGAAATATGGCTACACCTTC. The genes are TRBV4-1 and TRBJ1-2; 8 nucleotides agree with TRBD1. V shed 0 bases, J shed 5 bases, and the junction held 8 bases outside the gene matches. The germline CDR1 and CDR2 sequences are MGHRA and YSYEKL. The CDR3 runs to 16 residues.